A single sample gave rise to the 30 T cell receptor beta chains below, sequenced in a study of CD8 T cells in Susac syndrome. Reverse transcription of about 0.45 to 1 ug RNA used random hexamers. TCRdb called the immunoSEQ multiplex PCR reads again in MiXCR, with one record for every CDR3 protein. The data hold 250,000 to 300,000 distinct CDR3 sequences, with roughly 90% observed a single time. Sequencing was carried out using CD8+ T cells from PBMCs. The origin of the receptors is a human donor with multiple sclerosis.

This chain uses TRBV9 with TRBJ2-2; D is perhaps TRBD2 (7 bases). The CDR3 has 14 residues. The germline V and J ends were trimmed by 3 bases and 6 bases, with 12 bases remaining between them. Germline V lookup: CDR1 SGDLS, CDR2 YYNGEE. The CDR3 DNA reads as TGTGCCAGCAGCGAAGGGGGGGTCGCCGGGGAGCTGTTTTTT. Its translation: CASSEGGVAGELFF.

The chain recombines TRBV7-9 with TRBJ1-2; no clear D. This CDR3 comprises 18 residues. Trimming shortened V by 8 bases and J by 0 bases, and 25 bases separated the two germline ends. Germline assignment: CDR1 SEHNR and CDR2 FQNEAQ (reference sequence). As DNA, the CDR3 is TGTGCCAGCTACCCCCTGGCGGGGTCGCAGACCTCTAACTATGGCTACACCTTC. The encoded protein is CASYPLAGSQTSNYGYTF.

The rearrangement joins TRBV19 to TRBJ2-2, with D unclear. Looked up from germline, CDR1 is LNHDA and CDR2 is SQIVND (reference sequence). Trimming took 2 bases from V and 4 from J, leaving 8 bases between them. The CDR3 sequence is 14 residues long. The CDR3 DNA is TGTGCCAGTAGTATATACTACACCACCGGGGAGCTGTTTTTT. Translation: CASSIYYTTGELFF.

DNA of the CDR3: TGTGCCAGCAGCTTAGTATCTTTGAAGGACAGACAACTAGCCAAAAACATTCAGTACTTC. Its translation: CASSLVSLKDRQLAKNIQYF. V and J are TRBV11-1 and TRBJ2-4, with D possibly being TRBD1 (6 bases). CDR1 and CDR2 (germline): SGHAT, FQDESV (reference sequence). This CDR3 is 20 amino acids long. V lost 1 base to trimming and J lost 0 bases, with 22 bases between them.

V is TRBV6-4 and J is TRBJ2-2; D is uncertain. V lost 6 bases, J lost 1 base, and 12 bases lay in between. The germline CDR1 and CDR2 sequences are MRHNA and SNTAGT. The CDR3 consists of 15 residues. CDR3 residues: CASSAYPGNTGELFF. The CDR3 region has the DNA TGTGCCAGCAGCGCATACCCAGGGAACACCGGGGAGCTGTTTTTT.

The V and J genes are TRBV19 and TRBJ1-5; D not resolved. This CDR3 is built from 14 residues. Trimming left V 2 bases short and J 5 bases short, with 10 bases between. Germline-derived CDR1 and CDR2 are LNHDA and SQIVND (reference sequence). CDR3 amino acids: CASSIRVGDQPQHF. In DNA, the CDR3 is TGTGCCAGTAGTATAAGGGTTGGGGATCAGCCCCAGCATTTT.

The V call is TRBV5-1, the J call TRBJ2-7; D is unclear. The germline V gene encodes CDR1 SGHRS and CDR2 YFSETQ. The CDR3 sequence is 13 residues long. Trimming pared 1 base from V and 2 bases from J, leaving 7 bases between. CDR3 nucleotides: TGCGCCAGCAGCTTGTGGCTCACCTACGAGCAGTACTTC. Translating it yields CASSLWLTYEQYF.

Here the CDR3 DNA reads TGTGCCAGCAGCCCACCCACGGGACAGGGGAGGGGAGAGACCCAGTACTTC. Translation: CASSPPTGQGRGETQYF. This chain links TRBV28 with TRBJ2-5, with TRBD1 identical over 10 bases. The CDR3 is 17 residues long. In germline, CDR1 is MDHEN, CDR2 SYDVKM. Trimming took 6 bases from V and 4 from J; bases not matched to a gene: 14.

This clonotype was seen a handful of times. The chain uses TRBV27 and TRBJ1-1; 8 bases fit TRBD1. Germline trimming cut 8 bases from V and 1 base from J; bases unmatched to any gene: 3. Germline V gene data show CDR1 as MNHEY and CDR2 as SMNVEV (reference sequence). The CDR3 runs to 13 residues. CDR3 amino acids: CASRGQGNTEAFF. For the CDR3, the DNA is TGTGCCAGCCGTGGACAGGGGAACACTGAAGCTTTCTTT.

V and J are TRBV27 and TRBJ2-1, with 13 nucleotides matching TRBD2. The CDR3 has 16 residues. Germline CDR1 MNHEY, CDR2 SMNVEV (reference sequence). The J segment lost 7 bases and the V segment lost 1 base, leaving 4 bases of the junction unmatched. The DNA for the CDR3 is TGTGCCAGCAGTTTATTAACTAGCGGGGGGGCGAATGAGCAGTTCTTC. This gives the protein CASSLLTSGGANEQFF.

The gene calls are TRBV7-2 and TRBJ2-1; weak D call: TRBD2 (6 bases). The CDR3 totals 15 residues. Germline V CDR1 and CDR2: SGHTA, FQGNSA. V was trimmed by 5 bases and J by 1 base, leaving 12 bases between them. CDR3 in amino acids: CASSMYGSSYNEQFF. CDR3 in DNA: TGTGCCAGCAGCATGTACGGGAGTTCCTACAATGAGCAGTTCTTC. Together with reference TRBV7-2 and TRBJ2-1, the CDR3 gives the full variable domain: GAGVSQSPSNKVTEKGKDVELRCDPISGHTALYWYRQSLGQGLEFLIYFQGNSAPDKSGLPSDRFSAERTGGSVSTLTIQRTQQEDSAVYLCASSMYGSSYNEQFFGPGTRLTVL.

V and J are TRBV12-3 or TRBV12-4 and TRBJ1-4, with 8 bases identical to TRBD1. The CDR3 is 17 residues long. After removal of 2 bases from V and 7 bases from J, the junction contained 12 bases not matched to a gene. For the CDR3, the DNA is TGTGCCAGCAGTTTATTGGTTGTCGGCAGGGGGCTTGAAAAACTGTTTTTT. Its translation: CASSLLVVGRGLEKLFF.

J is TRBJ2-5 and V is TRBV7-2, with D possibly matching TRBD1 (6 bases). V lost 1 base and J 4 bases, leaving 13 bases between the germline ends. Germline CDR1 and CDR2: SGHTA and FQGNSA. This CDR3 contains 15 residues. The CDR3 reads CASSLVQGLLETQYF. The DNA for the CDR3 is TGTGCCAGCAGCTTAGTGCAGGGGCTCCTAGAGACCCAGTACTTC.

This chain connects TRBV15 to TRBJ2-1; D unresolved. The ends were cut back, 6 bases at V and 3 bases at J, with 15 bases in the middle. From germline, CDR1 is LNHNV and CDR2 YYDKDF (reference sequence). The CDR3 spans 15 residues. The CDR3 DNA sequence: TGTGCCACCAGGAAGCTACCGGTAGGCTACAATGAGCAGTTCTTC. Its translation: CATRKLPVGYNEQFF. Together with reference TRBV15 and TRBJ2-1, the CDR3 gives the full variable domain: DAMVIQNPRYQVTQFGKPVTLSCSQTLNHNVMYWYQQKSSQAPKLLFHYYDKDFNNEADTPDNFQSRRPNTSFCFLDIRSPGLGDTAMYLCATRKLPVGYNEQFFGPGTRLTVL.

The V and J genes are TRBV20-1 and TRBJ2-4, with D perhaps matching TRBD1 (6 bases). The germline CDR1 and CDR2 sequences are DFQATT and SNEGSKA (reference sequence). The CDR3 has 17 residues. V was cut by 2 bases and J by 0 bases, with 17 bases left in between. DNA of the CDR3: TGCAGTGCTAGACCTACCGGGACATCACTAGCCAAAAACATTCAGTACTTC. Translation: CSARPTGTSLAKNIQYF.

The chain couples TRBV4-3 to TRBJ1-1; TRBD1 agrees at 8 bases. This CDR3 region has 15 residues. Germline CDR1 LGHNA, CDR2 YSLEER. Trimming took 3 bases from V and 2 from J; bases not matched to a gene: 5. CDR3 residues: CASSQGTGVNTEAFF. DNA for the CDR3: TGCGCCAGCAGCCAGGGGACAGGAGTTAACACTGAAGCTTTCTTT.

The V and J genes are TRBV7-8 and TRBJ2-7; 9 nucleotides match TRBD2. J gave up 2 bases and V 4 bases, and 3 bases lay outside the gene matches. This CDR3 spans 14 amino acids. The germline V gene has CDR1 SGHVS and CDR2 FQNEAQ. CDR3 amino acids: CASSSLAGPYEQYF. For the CDR3, the DNA is TGTGCCAGCAGCTCGCTAGCGGGACCCTACGAGCAGTACTTC. The full variable domain, completed using reference TRBV7-8 and TRBJ2-7, is GAGVSQSPRYKVAKRGQDVALRCDPISGHVSLFWYQQALGQGPEFLTYFQNEAQLDKSGLPSDRFFAERPEGSVSTLKIQRTQQEDSAVYLCASSSLAGPYEQYFGPGTRLTVT.

This clonotype was counted only a few times. The genes are TRBV6-2 or TRBV6-3 and TRBJ2-3; D is possibly TRBD2 (5 bases). The V gene's germline CDR1 is MNHEY and CDR2 SVGEGT. V lost 6 bases, J lost 0 bases, and 7 bases lay in between. The CDR3 is 13 amino acids. CDR3 loop: CASRGLSTDTQYF. The CDR3 DNA reads TGTGCCAGCAGAGGACTCAGCACAGATACGCAGTATTTT.

The chain is built from TRBV5-4 and TRBJ2-7; D may be TRBD2 (6 bases). The CDR3 totals 14 residues. The germline V and J ends were trimmed by 1 base and 5 bases, with 13 bases remaining between them. CDR1 and CDR2 (germline): SGHNT, YYREEE (reference sequence). The CDR3 coding sequence is TGTGCCAGCAGCTTGATCGGGAGTACGAACGAGCAGTACTTC. It codes for CASSLIGSTNEQYF.

The gene calls are TRBV20-1 and TRBJ1-1; maybe TRBD1 (5 bases). Germline V gene data show CDR1 as DFQATT and CDR2 as SNEGSKA (reference sequence). The CDR3 runs to 12 residues. The V end was cut by 3 bases, the J end by 4 bases, with 9 bases between. The CDR3 spells CSARMGGTEAFF. As DNA, the CDR3 is TGCAGTGCTAGGATGGGGGGCACTGAAGCTTTCTTT.

V gene TRBV7-8 combines with J gene TRBJ2-1, with D possibly TRBD1 on 5 matching bases. The germline gives CDR1 SGHVS, CDR2 FQNEAQ. Trimming pared 6 bases from V and 0 bases from J, leaving 12 bases between. The CDR3 has 15 residues. For the CDR3, the DNA is TGTGCCAGCAGTCCGACAGTTAGCTCCTACAATGAGCAGTTCTTC. It encodes CASSPTVSSYNEQFF. Based on the CDR3 plus reference TRBV7-8 and TRBJ2-1, the full variable domain is GAGVSQSPRYKVAKRGQDVALRCDPISGHVSLFWYQQALGQGPEFLTYFQNEAQLDKSGLPSDRFFAERPEGSVSTLKIQRTQQEDSAVYLCASSPTVSSYNEQFFGPGTRLTVL.

J is TRBJ2-7 and V is TRBV3-1; perhaps TRBD2 as D (5 bases). The length of the CDR3 is 14 residues. Germline-derived CDR1 and CDR2 are LGHDT and YNNKEL (reference sequence). Between the trimmed V and J ends, which lost 1 base and 6 bases, there was a span of 13 bases. This CDR3 is CASSQAFGKGEQYF. DNA of the CDR3: TGTGCCAGCAGCCAAGCTTTCGGGAAGGGCGAGCAGTACTTC.

Here the CDR3 DNA reads TGTGCCAGCAGTGAGGGGACAGGGGCAATGGTTGACGAGCAGTACTTC. This translates into CASSEGTGAMVDEQYF. V gene TRBV2 combines with J gene TRBJ2-7, with TRBD1 identical over 10 bases. This CDR3 has 16 amino acids. Germline lookup yields CDR1 SNHLY and CDR2 FYNNEI. Trimming at V came to 3 bases and at J to 5 bases, leaving 10 bases not matched to a gene.

The chain joins TRBV12-3 or TRBV12-4 to TRBJ1-2; weak D call: TRBD1 (6 bases). The CDR3 contains 14 residues. V shed 6 bases and J shed 3 bases, with 14 bases lying between them. The CDR3 loop is CASSLGGEDYGYTF. Here the CDR3 DNA reads TGTGCCAGCAGCCTAGGGGGAGAGGACTATGGCTACACCTTC.

The chain recombines TRBV6-5 with TRBJ2-1; 11 bases map to TRBD1. The CDR3 has 13 amino acids. Germline CDR1 MNHEY, CDR2 SVGAGI. V lost 8 bases to trimming and J lost 7 bases; unmatched junction nucleotides: 4. CDR3 coding DNA: TGTGCCAGCTGGACAGGGGGCGGGAATGAGCAGTTCTTC. Translating gives CASWTGGGNEQFF.

The V gene is TRBV6-1, the J gene TRBJ1-5, with 7 bases fitting TRBD1. The junction had 10 bases not matched to a gene; V was cut back by 2 bases and J by 3 bases. The CDR3 spans 17 residues. CDR1 is MNHNS and CDR2 is SASEGT in the germline V gene. The CDR3 DNA reads TGTGCCAGCAGTGAACCCGCGGCACAGGGGTACAATCAGCCCCAGCATTTT. Protein: CASSEPAAQGYNQPQHF.

In its sample, this clonotype was seen a few times. The chain combines TRBV9 with TRBJ2-3; D is undetermined. The V and J ends lost 3 bases and 2 bases respectively, with 1 base between them. Germline assignment: CDR1 SGDLS and CDR2 YYNGEE. The CDR3 runs 11 residues. The chain's CDR3 is CASSATDTQYF. The CDR3 DNA reads TGTGCCAGCAGCGCCACAGATACGCAGTATTTT. The entire variable domain, with the rest obtained from reference TRBV9 and TRBJ2-3, is as follows: DSGVTQTPKHLITATGQRVTLRCSPRSGDLSVYWYQQSLDQGLQFLIQYYNGEERAKGNILERFSAQQFPDLHSELNLSSLELGDSALYFCASSATDTQYFGPGTRLTVL.

This chain joins TRBV7-9 and TRBJ2-7; TRBD2 matches at 10 bases. The V and J ends lost 2 bases and 4 bases, in that order; junction bases with no gene match: 8. Germline V lookup: CDR1 SEHNR, CDR2 FQNEAQ (reference sequence). The CDR3 contains 16 residues. This chain's CDR3 is CASSLTSGEIWYEQYF. The CDR3 DNA reads as TGTGCCAGCAGCTTAACTAGCGGGGAGATTTGGTACGAGCAGTACTTC.

The CDR3 sequence: CSVEGLGANVLTF. The DNA of the CDR3 is TGCAGCGTTGAAGGGCTCGGGGCCAACGTCCTGACTTTC. The rearrangement uses TRBV29-1 and TRBJ2-6; no firm D call. CDR1 and CDR2 from the germline V gene are SQVTM and ANQGSEA. V dropped 1 base and J dropped 4 bases, with 5 bases sitting between them. This CDR3 is built from 13 residues.

The V and J genes are TRBV29-1 and TRBJ2-3; D may match TRBD1 or TRBD2 (5 bases each). The germline V gene has CDR1 SQVTM and CDR2 ANQGSEA. The V gene lost 6 bases and the J gene lost 0 bases, with 16 bases spanning the gap. CDR3 length: 15 residues. In nucleotides, the CDR3 is TGCAGCGTATCCCGGGACGTGCCTAGCACAGATACGCAGTATTTT. Translation: CSVSRDVPSTDTQYF.